This record concerns one T cell receptor (beta chain) sequence. Profiled with immunoSEQ multiplex PCR; TCRdb holds only in-frame clones, not every one. The top ten hold roughly 5.1% of the sample, which has tens of thousands of clones, more than 85% seen once. This entry comes from a study of T cell responses to AZD1222 COVID-19 vaccine. V trimming: 5 bases; J trimming: 6 bases; junction bases outside the gene matches: 8. The CDR3 length is 15 residues. The germline gives CDR1 MNHEY, CDR2 SMNVEV (reference sequence). This sample comprised peripheral blood, obtained 28 days after the second AZD1222 dose. The V call is TRBV27, the J call TRBJ2-1, with 9 bases aligning to TRBD1. The origin of this receptor is an adult who received the AZD1222 COVID-19 vaccine. The CDR3 nucleotides are TGTGCCAGCAGTCCGTGGACAGGGGCCGGCAATGAGCAGTTCTTC. Translation gives CASSPWTGAGNEQFF.